Below are 30 T cell receptor beta chains sequenced from a single sample in a study of blood T cell repertoires in COVID-19. The method was immunoSEQ multiplex PCR; TCRdb's version includes in-frame clones alone and lacks a portion of them. The data show roughly 93,000 clones, 70% to 90% seen once. The specimen was peripheral blood. Receptors originate from a man aged 45-65 years with acute or convalescent COVID-19.

The chain is built from TRBV3-1 (or the pseudogene TRBV3-2) and TRBJ1-2, with TRBD1 matching 7 bases. This CDR3 region has 13 residues. From germline, CDR1 is LGHDT and CDR2 YNNKEL (reference sequence). J lost 7 bases, V lost 3 bases, and 5 bases had no gene match. The CDR3 region is CASSHGTDAGYTF. The DNA of the CDR3 is TGTGCCAGCAGCCATGGGACAGATGCTGGCTACACCTTC.

The DNA of the CDR3 is TGTGCCAGCAGCCTTTTGGACAGGGGGGACTATGGCTACACCTTC. Translated, it gives CASSLLDRGDYGYTF. The genes are TRBV3-1 (or the pseudogene TRBV3-2) and TRBJ1-2; 10 bases map to TRBD1. Germline trimming cut 4 bases from V and 3 bases from J; bases unmatched to any gene: 5. The CDR3 is 15 residues long. Germline V gene sequence: CDR1 LGHDT, CDR2 YNNKEL (reference sequence).

This clone was seen just once. The chain couples TRBV5-1 to TRBJ1-4; 7 bases fit TRBD1. V shed 1 base and J 8 bases; nucleotides not matched to a gene: 8. This CDR3 comprises 15 residues. Germline V gene data show CDR1 as SGHRS and CDR2 as YFSETQ. Written as DNA, the CDR3 is TGCGCCAGCAGCTTGAATAGGGGGCAAAACGAAAAACTGTTTTTT. This gives the protein CASSLNRGQNEKLFF.

The chain carries TRBV6-5 and TRBJ1-2; TRBD1 is a possible D gene (6 bases). This CDR3 spans 13 amino acids. The germline V gene has CDR1 MNHEY and CDR2 SVGAGI. V lost 7 bases and J 6 bases, leaving 15 bases between the germline ends. The CDR3 sequence is CASNTQGFNGYTF. The CDR3 region has the DNA TGTGCCAGCAACACTCAGGGGTTTAATGGCTACACCTTC.

The rearrangement uses TRBV18 and TRBJ2-1; 13 bases are a match to TRBD2. This CDR3 spans 17 amino acids. V trimming: 6 bases; J trimming: 0 bases; junction bases outside the gene matches: 5. Germline V gene lookup returns CDR1 KGHSH and CDR2 LQKENI. DNA for the CDR3: TGTGCCAGCTCCCCTACTAGCGGGGGGGGCTCCTACAATGAGCAGTTCTTC. Protein product: CASSPTSGGGSYNEQFF. The full variable domain, in which reference TRBV18 and TRBJ2-1 provide the parts outside the CDR3, is NAGVMQNPRHLVRRRGQEARLRCSPMKGHSHVYWYRQLPEEGLKFMVYLQKENIIDESGMPKERFSAEFPKEGPSILRIQQVVRGDSAAYFCASSPTSGGGSYNEQFFGPGTRLTVL.

V gene TRBV6-5 combines with J gene TRBJ2-7, with 10 nucleotides matching TRBD1. The CDR3 consists of 15 residues. CDR1 and CDR2 from the germline V gene are MNHEY and SVGAGI. Trimming at V came to 5 bases and at J to 1 base, leaving 5 bases not matched to a gene. The CDR3 DNA reads as TGTGCCAGCAGTAAGGGACAGGGGTCTTCCTACGAGCAGTACGTC. This translates into CASSKGQGSSYEQYV.

The gene calls are TRBV20-1 and TRBJ1-5; no definite D call. The germline CDR1 and CDR2 sequences are DFQATT and SNEGSKA (reference sequence). V shed 4 bases and J shed 6 bases, with 7 bases lying between them. This CDR3 comprises 11 residues. The CDR3 DNA reads as TGCAGTGCTATGGCTGTTCAGCCCCAGCATTTT. It yields the protein CSAMAVQPQHF.

CDR3 coding DNA: TGTGCCAGCAGCGTAGATCCGACACCCGCCCTCGGAAACACCATATATTTT. It yields the protein CASSVDPTPALGNTIYF. The chain couples TRBV9 to TRBJ1-3; D gene uncertain. Germline CDR1 reads SGDLS; CDR2 reads YYNGEE. There are 17 residues in the CDR3. Trimming removed 0 bases from V and 4 bases from J, with 17 bases in between.

The sample holds a few counts of this clone. J is TRBJ2-7 and V is TRBV21-1; TRBD2, the table's D call, lacks a check against the DNA. TRBV21-1 is shown as a pseudogene. The CDR3 has 18 amino acids. The CDR3 DNA is TGTGCCAGCAGCCCGCAACCCGGACTAGCGGGGGAATCCCACGAGCAGTACTTC. Translating it yields CASSPQPGLAGESHEQYF.

The CDR3 here is CASSLLSDQPQHF. As DNA, the CDR3 is TGTGCCAGCAGTTTATTGAGTGATCAGCCCCAGCATTTT. The chain recombines TRBV12-3 or TRBV12-4 with TRBJ1-5; unclear D gene. This CDR3 is built from 13 residues. Trimming cost V 2 bases and J 5 bases, with 7 bases left between them.

This clone was picked up one time. CDR3 bases: TGTGCCAGCAGTTTAGGGCTGCTCCGAGAGACCCAGTACTTC. Protein product: CASSLGLLRETQYF. The V gene is TRBV28, the J gene TRBJ2-5; the D is unclear. Germline-derived CDR1 and CDR2 are MDHEN and SYDVKM. The CDR3 consists of 14 residues. Trimming cost V 2 bases and J 4 bases, with 11 bases left between them. The full variable domain, in which reference TRBV28 and TRBJ2-5 provide the parts outside the CDR3, is DVKVTQSSRYLVKRTGEKVFLECVQDMDHENMFWYRQDPGLGLRLIYFSYDVKMKEKGDIPEGYSVSREKKERFSLILESASTNQTSMYLCASSLGLLRETQYFGPGTRLLVL.

The chain joins TRBV6-5 to TRBJ2-7; the match to TRBD1 covers 8 bases. The V gene end was trimmed by 7 bases and the J gene end by 2 bases; junction bases not matched to a gene: 4. CDR3 length: 13 residues. Germline V CDR1 and CDR2: MNHEY, SVGAGI. CDR3 DNA sequence: TGTGCCAGCAACCCGGGACAGGCCTACGAGCAGTACGTC. Protein product: CASNPGQAYEQYV.

This chain connects TRBV12-5 to TRBJ2-1; 11 bases are a match to TRBD2. V lost 7 bases and J lost 4; bases outside the gene matches: 6. Germline loops: CDR1 LGHNT, CDR2 FRNRAP. CDR3 size: 15 residues. CDR3 coding DNA: TGTGCTAGTGCCCGCGCTAGCGGGGGGTACAATGAGCAGTTCTTC. It encodes CASARASGGYNEQFF.

The V and J genes are TRBV30 and TRBJ1-1, with D hard to call. V dropped 4 bases and J dropped 11 bases, with 17 bases sitting between them. The CDR3 is made up of 12 amino acids. Germline assignment: CDR1 GTSNPN and CDR2 SVGIG (reference sequence). DNA of the CDR3: TGTGCCTGGATTGACCCGCTAGGTTACGCTTTCTTT. Protein: CAWIDPLGYAFF.

The chain couples TRBV10-3 to TRBJ2-6, with TRBD1 identical over 9 bases. Germline CDR1 and CDR2: ENHRY and SYGVKD. The length of the CDR3 is 17 residues. The junction had 8 bases not matched to a gene; V was cut back by 8 bases and J by 0 bases. The CDR3 here is CAIAPGQGHSGANVLTF. The CDR3 DNA is TGTGCCATCGCGCCGGGACAGGGACACTCTGGGGCCAACGTCCTGACTTTC.

V usage is TRBV5-8 and J usage is TRBJ1-6; D is unclear. Trimming took 0 bases from V and 8 from J, leaving 9 bases between them. Germline-derived CDR1 and CDR2 are SGHTS and YDEGEE. The CDR3 covers 14 residues. In DNA, the CDR3 is TGTGCCAGCAGCTTGGGGCAGACTTATTCACCCCTCCACTTT. Amino acid sequence: CASSLGQTYSPLHF.

The chain uses TRBV7-2 and TRBJ1-6; 7 positions match TRBD1. This CDR3 has 15 residues. Germline CDR1 and CDR2: SGHTA and FQGNSA. This CDR3 reads CQSRRDRTDNSPLHF. The DNA for the CDR3 is TGTCAAAGTCGGAGGGACAGAACCGATAATTCACCCCTCCACTTT.

This clone was observed a single time. The chain joins TRBV7-2 to TRBJ1-1, with a tentative D call TRBD1 (5 bases). Deletions cut 5 bases from V and 3 bases from J, with 16 bases between. The CDR3 is 15 amino acids. Germline lookup yields CDR1 SGHTA and CDR2 FQGNSA. Here the CDR3 reads CASSPLRGVHTEAFF. As DNA, the CDR3 is TGTGCCAGCAGCCCGCTCCGGGGGGTACACACTGAAGCTTTCTTT.

This clone has only one observation. The chain employs TRBV2 and TRBJ1-2; D is ambiguous. Germline CDR1 is SNHLY and CDR2 is FYNNEI. This CDR3 comprises 14 residues. V gave up 2 bases and J gave up 8 bases, with 15 bases separating them. The DNA for the CDR3 is TGTGCCAGCAGTGAACAGTGGAGTGGTAGCGGCTACACCTTC. It codes for CASSEQWSGSGYTF.

This sequence joins TRBV30 and TRBJ1-1; D remains unclear. CDR1 and CDR2 (germline): GTSNPN, SVGIG (reference sequence). V lost 0 bases to trimming and J lost 10 bases, with 12 bases between them. This CDR3 spans 12 amino acids. DNA for the CDR3: TGTGCCTGGAGTGTACGGAGGGAACGAGCTTTCTTT. Translated: CAWSVRRERAFF.

The rearrangement uses TRBV29-1 and TRBJ2-7, with D maybe TRBD1 (5 bases). Trimming took 5 bases from V and 4 from J, leaving 18 bases between them. This CDR3 comprises 14 residues. Germline lookup yields CDR1 SQVTM and CDR2 ANQGSEA. The CDR3 is CSVNGAWQGYEQYV. CDR3 DNA sequence: TGCAGCGTTAATGGGGCGTGGCAGGGTTACGAGCAGTACGTC.

The V and J genes are TRBV5-1 and TRBJ2-3, with D perhaps TRBD1 (6 bases). The CDR3 consists of 14 residues. V gave up 4 bases and J gave up 2 bases, with 11 bases separating them. Germline V CDR1 and CDR2: SGHRS, YFSETQ. This CDR3 reads CASSTQGPTDTQYF. The CDR3 DNA sequence: TGCGCCAGCAGCACGCAGGGGCCCACAGATACGCAGTATTTT. The complete variable domain, with remaining parts taken from reference TRBV5-1 and TRBJ2-3, reads KAGVTQTPRYLIKTRGQQVTLSCSPISGHRSVSWYQQTPGQGLQFLFEYFSETQRNKGNFPGRFSGRQFSNSRSEMNVSTLELGDSALYLCASSTQGPTDTQYFGPGTRLTVL.

The chain combines TRBV28 with TRBJ1-3, with TRBD1 matching 9 bases. CDR3 size: 16 residues. V shed 5 bases and J 2 bases; nucleotides not matched to a gene: 7. Germline V gene lookup returns CDR1 MDHEN and CDR2 SYDVKM. DNA of the CDR3: TGTGCCAGCAGTCCGTCCGGGACAGGGACTGGAAACACCATATATTTT. Translation gives CASSPSGTGTGNTIYF.

This clone was detected a few times. The gene calls are TRBV4-2 and TRBJ2-7; TRBD2 agrees at 10 bases. V shed 0 bases, J shed 7 bases, and the junction held 12 bases outside the gene matches. Per germline, CDR1 LGHNA and CDR2 YNFKEQ. The length of the CDR3 is 17 residues. The CDR3 loop reads CASSQDQAGGPSREQYF. The CDR3 DNA follows: TGTGCCAGCAGCCAAGATCAAGCGGGGGGGCCTTCGCGGGAGCAGTACTTC.

The chain links TRBV5-8 to TRBJ2-3; 13 bases are a match to TRBD2. CDR1 and CDR2 (germline): SGHTS, YDEGEE. V was pared by 4 bases and J by 3 bases, with 8 bases of the junction left unmatched. The CDR3 sequence is 17 residues long. For the CDR3, the DNA is TGTGCCAGCAGCCCACGACTAGCGGGGGGTACGACAGATACGCAGTATTTT. Translation: CASSPRLAGGTTDTQYF.

V is TRBV11-2 and J is TRBJ1-1; 8 bases are a match to TRBD1. The CDR3 covers 17 residues. Trimming cost V 5 bases and J 3 bases; bases outside gene matches: 14. The germline V gene encodes CDR1 SGHAT and CDR2 FQNNGV. CDR3: CASSVRDLDRDDTEAFF. The CDR3 region has the DNA TGTGCCAGCAGCGTACGTGACCTGGACAGGGACGACACTGAAGCTTTCTTT.

The chain employs TRBV7-2 and TRBJ1-3, with 8 nucleotides matching TRBD1. This CDR3 contains 13 residues. V trimming: 6 bases; J trimming: 4 bases; junction bases outside the gene matches: 2. Germline assignment: CDR1 SGHTA and CDR2 FQGNSA. In DNA, the CDR3 is TGTGCCAGCAGGGACAGGGACGGAAACACCATATATTTT. This translates into CASRDRDGNTIYF.

This clone counts as medium-sized. This sequence joins TRBV7-9 and TRBJ1-1; tentative D call: TRBD1 (5 bases). Germline loops: CDR1 SEHNR, CDR2 FQNEAQ (reference sequence). CDR3 length: 14 residues. The ends were cut back, 5 bases at V and 1 base at J, with 11 bases in the middle. The CDR3 protein is CASSADRQNTEAFF. As DNA, the CDR3 is TGTGCCAGCAGCGCCGACAGACAGAACACTGAAGCTTTCTTT.

The rearrangement links TRBV7-8 to TRBJ1-4, with 7 bases aligning to TRBD1. Germline lookup yields CDR1 SGHVS and CDR2 FQNEAQ. The CDR3 is 16 amino acids. J lost 3 bases, V lost 1 base, and 5 bases had no gene match. The CDR3 reads CASSLGQGGPNEKLFF. DNA of the CDR3: TGTGCCAGCAGCTTAGGACAGGGTGGACCTAATGAAAAACTGTTTTTT.

The rearrangement joins TRBV5-1 to TRBJ1-6; no reliable D call. Germline V gene lookup returns CDR1 SGHRS and CDR2 YFSETQ. The ends were cut back, 2 bases at V and 0 bases at J, with 9 bases in the middle. CDR3 size: 16 residues. CDR3 region: CASSFTGSSYNSPLHF. CDR3 nucleotide sequence: TGCGCCAGCAGCTTCACGGGTAGCTCCTATAATTCACCCCTCCACTTT.